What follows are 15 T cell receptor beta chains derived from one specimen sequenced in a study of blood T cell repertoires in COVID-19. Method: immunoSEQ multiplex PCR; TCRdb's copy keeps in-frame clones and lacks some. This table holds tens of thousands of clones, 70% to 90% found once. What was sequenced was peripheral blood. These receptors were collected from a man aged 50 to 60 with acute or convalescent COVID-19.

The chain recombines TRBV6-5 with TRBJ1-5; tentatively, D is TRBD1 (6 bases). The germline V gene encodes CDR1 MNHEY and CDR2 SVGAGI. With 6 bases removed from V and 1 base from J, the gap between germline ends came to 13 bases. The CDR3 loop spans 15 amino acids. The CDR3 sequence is CASSRTVGSNQPQHF. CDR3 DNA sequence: TGTGCCAGCAGCCGGACAGTGGGAAGCAATCAGCCCCAGCATTTT.

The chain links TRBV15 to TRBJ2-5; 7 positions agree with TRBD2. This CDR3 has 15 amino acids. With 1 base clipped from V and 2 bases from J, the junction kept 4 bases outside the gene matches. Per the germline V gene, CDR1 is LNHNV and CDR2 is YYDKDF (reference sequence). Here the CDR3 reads CATSRGGGVQETQYF. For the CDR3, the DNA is TGTGCCACCAGCAGAGGTGGGGGGGTACAAGAGACCCAGTACTTC.

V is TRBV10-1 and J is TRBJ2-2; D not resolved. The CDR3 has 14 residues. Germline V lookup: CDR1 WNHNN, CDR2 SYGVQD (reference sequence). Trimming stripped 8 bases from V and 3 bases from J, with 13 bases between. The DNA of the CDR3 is TGCGCCAGCCGTTATTCGGCGGACACCGGGGAGCTGTTTTTT. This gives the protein CASRYSADTGELFF.

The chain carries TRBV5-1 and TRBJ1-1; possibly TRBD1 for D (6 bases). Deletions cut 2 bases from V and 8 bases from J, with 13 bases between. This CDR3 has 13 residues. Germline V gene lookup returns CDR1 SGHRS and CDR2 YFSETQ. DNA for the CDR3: TGCGCCAGCAGCTTCGTAGGGCAGGGGGAAGCTTTCTTT. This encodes CASSFVGQGEAFF. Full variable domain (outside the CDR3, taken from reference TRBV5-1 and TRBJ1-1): KAGVTQTPRYLIKTRGQQVTLSCSPISGHRSVSWYQQTPGQGLQFLFEYFSETQRNKGNFPGRFSGRQFSNSRSEMNVSTLELGDSALYLCASSFVGQGEAFFGQGTRLTVV.

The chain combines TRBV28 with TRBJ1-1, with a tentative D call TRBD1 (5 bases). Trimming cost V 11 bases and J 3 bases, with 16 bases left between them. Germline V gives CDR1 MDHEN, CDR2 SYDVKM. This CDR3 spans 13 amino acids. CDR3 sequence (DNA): TGTGCCTTGGAGCGGGGGGGTGACACTGAAGCTTTCTTT. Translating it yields CALERGGDTEAFF.

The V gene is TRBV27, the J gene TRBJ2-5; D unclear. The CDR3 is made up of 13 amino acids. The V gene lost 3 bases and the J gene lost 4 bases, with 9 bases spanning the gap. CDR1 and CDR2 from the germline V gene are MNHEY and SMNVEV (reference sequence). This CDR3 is CASSFVGRETQYF. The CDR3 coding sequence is TGTGCCAGCAGTTTCGTGGGCCGAGAGACCCAGTACTTC.

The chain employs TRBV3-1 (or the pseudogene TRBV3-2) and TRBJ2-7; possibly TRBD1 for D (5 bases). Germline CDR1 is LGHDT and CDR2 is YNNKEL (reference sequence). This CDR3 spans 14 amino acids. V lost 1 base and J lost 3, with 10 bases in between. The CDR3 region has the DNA TGTGCCAGCAGCCAAGCGTCACAGGTCTACGAGCAGTACTTC. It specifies CASSQASQVYEQYF.

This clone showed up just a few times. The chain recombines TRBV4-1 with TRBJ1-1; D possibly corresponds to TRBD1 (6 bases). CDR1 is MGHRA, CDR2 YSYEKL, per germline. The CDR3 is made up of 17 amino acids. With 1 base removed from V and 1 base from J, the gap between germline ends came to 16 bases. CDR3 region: CASSQAFRAGANTEAFF. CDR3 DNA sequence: TGCGCCAGCAGCCAAGCGTTCAGGGCAGGGGCGAACACTGAAGCTTTCTTT.

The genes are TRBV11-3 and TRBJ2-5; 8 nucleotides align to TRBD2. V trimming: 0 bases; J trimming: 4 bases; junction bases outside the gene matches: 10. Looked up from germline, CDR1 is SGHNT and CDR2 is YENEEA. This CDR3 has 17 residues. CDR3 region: CASSLDRGGRGVETQYF. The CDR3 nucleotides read TGTGCCAGCAGCTTAGATCGCGGGGGGCGCGGAGTAGAGACCCAGTACTTC.

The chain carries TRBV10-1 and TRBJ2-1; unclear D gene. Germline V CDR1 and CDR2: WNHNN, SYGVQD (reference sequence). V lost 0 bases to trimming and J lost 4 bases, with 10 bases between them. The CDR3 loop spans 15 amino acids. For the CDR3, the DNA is TGCGCCAGCAGTGAGTCGAGGAATCTGTACAATGAGCAGTTCTTC. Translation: CASSESRNLYNEQFF.

The CDR3 loop is CASSPRRPSTDTQYF. The CDR3 nucleotides are TGTGCCAGCAGCCCCAGGCGACCCAGCACAGATACGCAGTATTTT. This chain uses TRBV6-7 with TRBJ2-3, with D unresolved. TRBV6-7 is given ORF status, its function remaining uncertain. Between the trimmed V and J ends, which lost 6 bases and 0 bases, there was a span of 13 bases. This CDR3 is 15 amino acids long.

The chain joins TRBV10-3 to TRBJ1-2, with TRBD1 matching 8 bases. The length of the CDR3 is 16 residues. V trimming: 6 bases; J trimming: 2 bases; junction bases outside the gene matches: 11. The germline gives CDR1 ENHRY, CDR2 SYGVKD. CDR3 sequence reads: CAIRAGTGPLNYGYTF. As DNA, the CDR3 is TGTGCCATCAGAGCCGGGACAGGCCCCCTGAACTATGGCTACACCTTC.

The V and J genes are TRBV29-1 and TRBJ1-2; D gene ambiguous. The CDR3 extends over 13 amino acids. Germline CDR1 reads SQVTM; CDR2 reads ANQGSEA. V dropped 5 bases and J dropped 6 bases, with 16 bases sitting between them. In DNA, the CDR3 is TGCAGCGTTAATTTAAGAGGGTGGGATGGCTACACCTTC. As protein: CSVNLRGWDGYTF.

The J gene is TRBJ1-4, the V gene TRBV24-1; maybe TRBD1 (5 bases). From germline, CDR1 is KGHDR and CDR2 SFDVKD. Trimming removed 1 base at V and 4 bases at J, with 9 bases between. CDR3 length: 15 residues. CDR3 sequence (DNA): TGTGCCACCAGTGATTTCGGCAGGGTTAATGAAAAACTGTTTTTT. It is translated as CATSDFGRVNEKLFF.

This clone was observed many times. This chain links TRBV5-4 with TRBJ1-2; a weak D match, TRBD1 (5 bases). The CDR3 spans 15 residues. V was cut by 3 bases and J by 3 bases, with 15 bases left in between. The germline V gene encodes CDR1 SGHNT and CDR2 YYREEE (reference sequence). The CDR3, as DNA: TGTGCCAGCAGCTCGGACACAGGTATCGACTATGGCTACACCTTC. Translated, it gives CASSSDTGIDYGYTF.